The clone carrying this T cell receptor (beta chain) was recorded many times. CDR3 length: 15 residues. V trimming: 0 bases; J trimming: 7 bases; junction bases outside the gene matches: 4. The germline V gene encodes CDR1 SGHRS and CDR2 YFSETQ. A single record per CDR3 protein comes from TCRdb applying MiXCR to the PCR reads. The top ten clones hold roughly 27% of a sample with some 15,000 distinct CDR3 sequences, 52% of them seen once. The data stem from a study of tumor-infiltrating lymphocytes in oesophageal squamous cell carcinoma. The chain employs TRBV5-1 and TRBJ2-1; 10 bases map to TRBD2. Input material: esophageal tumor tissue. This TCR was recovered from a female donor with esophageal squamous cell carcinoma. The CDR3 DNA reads TGCGCCAGCAGCTTGGAGGGACTAGCGAAGAATGAGCAGTTCTTC. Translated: CASSLEGLAKNEQFF.